What follows describes a single T cell receptor (beta chain). Its antigen is not identified. The read terminates 3 residues ahead of where the CDR3 ends, so the germline J gene completes it. This CDR3 is built from 14 residues. Per the germline V gene, CDR1 is ENHRY and CDR2 is SYGVKD. The J segment lost 0 bases and the V segment lost 9 bases, leaving 4 bases of the junction unmatched. This sample is part of a study of T cells in women clearing cervical HPV infection. General study points: Each sample's T-cell count was unknown, possibly confounding richness. Repertoire richness, not evenness, was significantly elevated in CIN3+ cases versus controls.

Clones were read by immunoSEQ multiplex PCR, and TCRdb kept only the in-frame ones, dropping some. There are over 15,000 clones in the sample, with less than 20% held by the top ten. The TCR sequence derives from a woman aged 18 to 69 with a cervical HPV16 infection that either progressed to CIN3+ or cleared (not recorded which). Sequencing was carried out using blood buffy coat. This sequence joins TRBV10-3 and TRBJ2-3; 9 positions agree with TRBD2. CDR3 DNA (partial): TGTGCCATACGTAGCGGGGGAAGCACAGATACG. Residues: CAIRSGGSTDT. The full CDR3 is CAIRSGGSTDTQYF.